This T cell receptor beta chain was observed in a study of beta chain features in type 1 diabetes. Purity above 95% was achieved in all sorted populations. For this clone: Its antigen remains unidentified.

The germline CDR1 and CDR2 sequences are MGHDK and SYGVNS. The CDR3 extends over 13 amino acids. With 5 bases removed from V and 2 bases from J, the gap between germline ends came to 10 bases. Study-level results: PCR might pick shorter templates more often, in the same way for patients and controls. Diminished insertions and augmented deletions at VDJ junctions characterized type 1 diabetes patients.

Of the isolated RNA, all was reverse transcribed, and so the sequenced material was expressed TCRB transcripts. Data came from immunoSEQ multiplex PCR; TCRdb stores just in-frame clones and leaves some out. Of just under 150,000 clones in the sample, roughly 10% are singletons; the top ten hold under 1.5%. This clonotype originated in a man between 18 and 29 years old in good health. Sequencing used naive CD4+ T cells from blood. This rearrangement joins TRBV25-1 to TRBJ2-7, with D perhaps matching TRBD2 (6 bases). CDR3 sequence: CASSFGGTYEQYF. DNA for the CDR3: TGTGCCAGCAGTTTCGGGGGAACCTACGAGCAGTACTTC.